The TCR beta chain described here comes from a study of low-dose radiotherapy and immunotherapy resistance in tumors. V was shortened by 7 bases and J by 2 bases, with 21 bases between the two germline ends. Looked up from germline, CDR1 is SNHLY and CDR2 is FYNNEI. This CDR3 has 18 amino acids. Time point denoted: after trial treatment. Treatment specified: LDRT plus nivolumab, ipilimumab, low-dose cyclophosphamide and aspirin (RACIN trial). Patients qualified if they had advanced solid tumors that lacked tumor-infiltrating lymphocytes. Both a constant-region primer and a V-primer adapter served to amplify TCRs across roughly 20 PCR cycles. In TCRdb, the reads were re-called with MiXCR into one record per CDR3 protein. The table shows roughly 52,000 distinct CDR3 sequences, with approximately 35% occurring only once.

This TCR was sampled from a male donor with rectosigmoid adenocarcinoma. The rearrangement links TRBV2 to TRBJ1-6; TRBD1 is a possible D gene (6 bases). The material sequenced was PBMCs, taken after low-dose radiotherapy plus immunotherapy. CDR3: CASIKNPGGGTYNSPLHF. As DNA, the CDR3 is TGTGCCAGCATCAAAAACCCAGGCGGGGGCACCTATAATTCACCCCTCCACTTT. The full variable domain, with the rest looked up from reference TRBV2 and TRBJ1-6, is EPEVTQTPSHQVTQMGQEVILRCVPISNHLYFYWYRQILGQKVEFLVSFYNNEISEKSEIFDDQFSVERPDGSNFTLKIRSTKLEDSAMYFCASIKNPGGGTYNSPLHFGNGTRLTVT.